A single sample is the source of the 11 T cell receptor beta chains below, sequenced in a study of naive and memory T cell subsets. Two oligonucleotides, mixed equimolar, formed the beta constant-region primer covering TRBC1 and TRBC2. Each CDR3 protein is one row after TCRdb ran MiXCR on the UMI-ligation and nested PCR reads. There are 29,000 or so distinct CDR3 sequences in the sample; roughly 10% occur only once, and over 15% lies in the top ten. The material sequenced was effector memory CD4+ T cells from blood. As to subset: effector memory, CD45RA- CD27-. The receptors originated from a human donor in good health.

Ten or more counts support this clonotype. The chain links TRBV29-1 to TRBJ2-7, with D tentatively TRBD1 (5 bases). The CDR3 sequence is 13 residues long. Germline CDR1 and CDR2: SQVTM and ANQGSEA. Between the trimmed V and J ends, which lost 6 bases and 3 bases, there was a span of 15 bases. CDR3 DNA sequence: TGCAGCGTAACGCGTAGTAGGGGCTACGAGCAGTACTTC. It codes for CSVTRSRGYEQYF.

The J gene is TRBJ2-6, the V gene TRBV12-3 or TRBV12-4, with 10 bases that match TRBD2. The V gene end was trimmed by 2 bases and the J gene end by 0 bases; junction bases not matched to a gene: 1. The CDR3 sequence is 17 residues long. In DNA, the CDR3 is TGTGCCAGCAGTTTAAGCGGGAGGGGCTCTGGGGCCAACGTCCTGACTTTC. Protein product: CASSLSGRGSGANVLTF.

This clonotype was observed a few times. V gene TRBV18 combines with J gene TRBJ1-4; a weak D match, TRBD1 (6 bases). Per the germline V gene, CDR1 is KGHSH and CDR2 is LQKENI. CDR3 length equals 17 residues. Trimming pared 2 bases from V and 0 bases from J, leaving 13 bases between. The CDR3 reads CASSPIRQAATNEKLFF. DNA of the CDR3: TGTGCCAGCTCACCAATTCGACAGGCTGCAACTAATGAAAAACTGTTTTTT.

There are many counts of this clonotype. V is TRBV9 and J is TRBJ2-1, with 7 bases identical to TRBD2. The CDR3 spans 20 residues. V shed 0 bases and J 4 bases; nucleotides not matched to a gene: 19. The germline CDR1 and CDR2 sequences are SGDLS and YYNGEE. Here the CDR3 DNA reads TGTGCCAGCAGCGTAGCCCTAGGGGCGGGAGTGGGGTTAGGGTACAATGAGCAGTTCTTC. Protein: CASSVALGAGVGLGYNEQFF.

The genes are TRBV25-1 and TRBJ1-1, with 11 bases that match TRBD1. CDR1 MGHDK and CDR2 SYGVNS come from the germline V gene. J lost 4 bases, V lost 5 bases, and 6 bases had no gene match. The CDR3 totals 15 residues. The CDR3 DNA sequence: TGTGCCAGCAGTACGGGACAGGGGGTCGTCACTGAAGCTTTCTTT. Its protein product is CASSTGQGVVTEAFF.

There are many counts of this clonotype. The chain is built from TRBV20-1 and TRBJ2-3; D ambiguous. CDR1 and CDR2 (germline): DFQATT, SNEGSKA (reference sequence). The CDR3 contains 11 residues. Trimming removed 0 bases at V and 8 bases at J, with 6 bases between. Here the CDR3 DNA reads TGCAGTGCTAGAGATAGTAGTACGCAGTATTTT. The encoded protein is CSARDSSTQYF.

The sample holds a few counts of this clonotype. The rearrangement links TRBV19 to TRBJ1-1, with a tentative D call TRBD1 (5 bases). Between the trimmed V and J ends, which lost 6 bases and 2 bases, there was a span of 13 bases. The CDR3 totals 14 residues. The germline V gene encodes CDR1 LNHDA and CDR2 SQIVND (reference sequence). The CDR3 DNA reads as TGTGCCAGTAGCCAGGGACGGACAAACACTGAAGCTTTCTTT. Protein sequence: CASSQGRTNTEAFF.

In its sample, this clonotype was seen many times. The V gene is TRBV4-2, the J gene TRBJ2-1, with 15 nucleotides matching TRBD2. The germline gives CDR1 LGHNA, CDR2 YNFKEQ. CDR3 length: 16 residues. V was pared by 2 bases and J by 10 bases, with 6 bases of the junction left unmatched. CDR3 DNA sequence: TGTGCCAGCAGCCAACACCGGACTAGCGGGGGGGACGAGCAGTTCTTC. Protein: CASSQHRTSGGDEQFF.

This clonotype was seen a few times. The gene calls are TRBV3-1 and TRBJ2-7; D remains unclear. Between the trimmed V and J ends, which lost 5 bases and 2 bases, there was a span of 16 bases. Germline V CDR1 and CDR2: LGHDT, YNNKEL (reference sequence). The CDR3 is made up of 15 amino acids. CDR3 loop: CASSLNPTPTYEQYF. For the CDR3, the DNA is TGTGCCAGCAGCTTGAACCCGACACCAACCTACGAGCAGTACTTC.

The CDR3 reads CASSQDQGIRPLQPQHF. The CDR3 DNA follows: TGTGCCAGCAGCCAAGATCAGGGCATCCGACCTCTTCAGCCCCAGCATTTT. The J gene is TRBJ1-5, the V gene TRBV3-1; tentative D call: TRBD1 (5 bases). V was cut by 0 bases and J by 6 bases, with 18 bases left in between. The CDR3 is 17 amino acids. CDR1 and CDR2 from the germline V gene are LGHDT and YNNKEL (reference sequence). The variable domain in full, completed from reference TRBV3-1 and TRBJ1-5, reads DTAVSQTPKYLVTQMGNDKSIKCEQNLGHDTMYWYKQDSKKFLKIMFSYNNKELIINETVPNRFSPKSPDKAHLNLHINSLELGDSAVYFCASSQDQGIRPLQPQHFGDGTRLSIL.

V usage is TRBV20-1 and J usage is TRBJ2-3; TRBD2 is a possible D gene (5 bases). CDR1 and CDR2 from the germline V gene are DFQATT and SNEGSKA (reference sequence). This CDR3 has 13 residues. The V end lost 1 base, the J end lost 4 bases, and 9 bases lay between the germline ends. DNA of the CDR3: TGCAGTGCTAGAGTAGTGGGAGCAGATACGCAGTATTTT. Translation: CSARVVGADTQYF.